The 25 T cell receptor beta chains in this list originate from one sample, sequenced in a study of blood T cell repertoires in COVID-19 (dated by TCRdb to 2018 to 2020). Libraries were prepared through the immunoSEQ multiplex PCR assay. TCRdb took this table from immuneACCESS and kept in-frame rearrangements with V and J called. Such tables lack part of the clones; where checked against another copy, unresolved V genes explain under half of the gap, and the rest is unexplained. Present in this sample are around 370,000 clones, around 91% of which were seen just once. The top ten clones comprise approximately 3.5% of the sample. Sample: peripheral blood. All receptors derive from a woman aged 18-35 years who had recovered from COVID-19.

This chain joins TRBV30 and TRBJ2-1; TRBD1 agrees at 9 bases. The V gene end was trimmed by 7 bases and the J gene end by 3 bases; junction bases not matched to a gene: 13. CDR1 GTSNPN and CDR2 SVGIG come from the germline V gene (reference sequence). The CDR3 loop spans 16 amino acids. The CDR3 spells CALQGAGGTVYNEQFF. As DNA, the CDR3 is TGTGCCTTACAGGGGGCGGGCGGGACCGTCTACAATGAGCAGTTCTTC.

The chain employs TRBV23-1 and TRBJ2-7; D gene ambiguous. TRBV23-1 is an ORF, with its function uncertain. Deletions cut 1 base from V and 4 bases from J, with 8 bases between. The CDR3 spans 13 residues. CDR3 residues: CASSQWAAYEQYV. The DNA for the CDR3 is TGCGCCAGCAGTCAATGGGCAGCTTACGAGCAGTACGTC.

The CDR3 here is CASSPIAGIAYNEQFF. DNA for the CDR3: TGTGCCAGCTCACCAATAGCGGGAATCGCCTACAATGAGCAGTTCTTC. The chain is built from TRBV18 and TRBJ2-1; 8 nucleotides match TRBD2. After removal of 2 bases from V and 2 bases from J, the junction contained 5 bases not matched to a gene. The CDR3 length is 16 residues. The V gene's germline CDR1 is KGHSH and CDR2 LQKENI.

The V gene is TRBV3-1 (or the pseudogene TRBV3-2), the J gene TRBJ2-7, with 8 positions matching TRBD2. The CDR3 sequence is 17 residues long. The J segment lost 2 bases and the V segment lost 7 bases, leaving 16 bases of the junction unmatched. Germline loops: CDR1 LGHDT, CDR2 YNNKEL (reference sequence). The CDR3 region is CASTDHHGGETPYEQYV. CDR3 DNA sequence: TGTGCCAGCACCGACCATCACGGGGGGGAGACCCCCTACGAGCAGTACGTC.

The V call is TRBV11-2, the J call TRBJ1-5; a weak D match, TRBD1 (6 bases). Per germline, CDR1 SGHAT and CDR2 FQNNGV. The CDR3 totals 12 residues. The V end lost 3 bases, the J end lost 7 bases, and 7 bases lay between the germline ends. In DNA, the CDR3 is TGTGCCAGCAGCTTTACAGGGCAGCCCCAGCATTTT. Its protein is CASSFTGQPQHF.

V is TRBV11-3 and J is TRBJ2-3; the match to TRBD2 covers 7 bases. Germline CDR1 and CDR2: SGHNT and YENEEA. Trimming removed 5 bases from V and 2 bases from J; junction bases left unmatched: 10. The CDR3 sequence is 16 residues long. CDR3 in amino acids: CASSPAGGSSTDTQYF. In DNA form, the CDR3 reads TGTGCCAGCAGCCCCGCGGGCGGGAGCTCCACAGATACGCAGTATTTT. Full variable domain (missing parts from reference TRBV11-3 and TRBJ2-3): EAGVVQSPRYKIIEKKQPVAFWCNPISGHNTLYWYLQNLGQGPELLIRYENEEAVDDSQLPKDRFSAERLKGVDSTLKIQPAELGDSAVYLCASSPAGGSSTDTQYFGPGTRLTVL.

The genes are TRBV6-5 and TRBJ2-1; D unresolved. The CDR3 consists of 16 residues. V was trimmed by 2 bases and J by 2 bases, leaving 13 bases between them. Germline CDR1 MNHEY, CDR2 SVGAGI. CDR3 region: CASSYTSPRPYNEQFF. The CDR3 nucleotides are TGTGCCAGCAGTTACACCTCCCCGCGGCCCTACAATGAGCAGTTCTTC.

The chain carries TRBV3-1 (or the pseudogene TRBV3-2) and TRBJ2-3; TRBD1 matches 10 bases. This CDR3 comprises 14 residues. After removal of 5 bases from V and 5 bases from J, the junction contained 4 bases not matched to a gene. Germline V gene data show CDR1 as LGHDT and CDR2 as YNNKEL (reference sequence). The CDR3 DNA reads as TGTGCCAGCAGCGACAGGGGGCAATTAGATACGCAGTATTTT. Amino acid sequence: CASSDRGQLDTQYF.

The chain links TRBV10-3 to TRBJ1-2; D is undetermined. Trimming removed 7 bases from V and 8 bases from J, with 20 bases in between. Germline CDR1 and CDR2: ENHRY and SYGVKD. The CDR3 has 14 residues. The CDR3 here is CAIKLEYTAWGYTF. CDR3 DNA sequence: TGTGCCATCAAGCTCGAATACACAGCCTGGGGCTACACCTTC.

The sample holds many counts of this clone. The chain links TRBV19 to TRBJ1-2, with D perhaps matching TRBD1 (5 bases). The CDR3 extends over 15 amino acids. V lost 0 bases and J lost 3, with 11 bases in between. Per germline, CDR1 LNHDA and CDR2 SQIVND (reference sequence). CDR3 DNA: TGTGCCAGTAGTATAGACCCATTGACAGACTATGGCTACACCTTC. Translated, it gives CASSIDPLTDYGYTF. Full variable domain (missing parts from reference TRBV19 and TRBJ1-2): DGGITQSPKYLFRKEGQNVTLSCEQNLNHDAMYWYRQDPGQGLRLIYYSQIVNDFQKGDIAEGYSVSREKKESFPLTVTSAQKNPTAFYLCASSIDPLTDYGYTFGSGTRLTVV.

This sequence joins TRBV12-5 and TRBJ1-5; D unclear. Germline CDR1 is LGHNT and CDR2 is FRNRAP. With 2 bases removed from V and 8 bases from J, the gap between germline ends came to 19 bases. This CDR3 has 16 amino acids. The CDR3 loop is CASGLSGGAGPEPQHF. The CDR3 bases are TGTGCTAGTGGTTTGTCCGGCGGTGCGGGCCCAGAGCCCCAGCATTTT.

V is TRBV7-9 and J is TRBJ2-2; 7 bases are shared with TRBD1. This CDR3 region has 16 residues. Per germline, CDR1 SEHNR and CDR2 FQNEAQ (reference sequence). The V segment lost 3 bases and the J segment 4 bases; nucleotides outside the gene matches: 8. The CDR3 DNA is TGTGCCAGCAGCTTTAGACAGGGACGCGGCACCGGGGAGCTGTTTTTT. This gives the protein CASSFRQGRGTGELFF. The complete variable domain, with remaining parts taken from reference TRBV7-9 and TRBJ2-2, reads DTGVSQNPRHKITKRGQNVTFRCDPISEHNRLYWYRQTLGQGPEFLTYFQNEAQLEKSRLLSDRFSAERPKGSFSTLEIQRTEQGDSAMYLCASSFRQGRGTGELFFGEGSRLTVL.

The sample holds one count of this clone. The V call is TRBV2, the J call TRBJ2-3; D perhaps matches TRBD2 (5 bases). CDR1 SNHLY and CDR2 FYNNEI come from the germline V gene. The CDR3 contains 15 residues. Trimming cost V 4 bases and J 2 bases, with 13 bases left between them. The DNA for the CDR3 is TGTGCCAGCAGTGGGGCTAGAGGGTTCACAGATACGCAGTATTTT. Translation: CASSGARGFTDTQYF. Based on the CDR3 plus reference TRBV2 and TRBJ2-3, the full variable domain is EPEVTQTPSHQVTQMGQEVILRCVPISNHLYFYWYRQILGQKVEFLVSFYNNEISEKSEIFDDQFSVERPDGSNFTLKIRSTKLEDSAMYFCASSGARGFTDTQYFGPGTRLTVL.

This chain links TRBV24-1 with TRBJ2-1, with a possible D match to TRBD2 (6 bases). Trimming took 1 base from V and 4 from J, leaving 22 bases between them. The CDR3 contains 19 residues. The germline gives CDR1 KGHDR, CDR2 SFDVKD. In DNA, the CDR3 is TGTGCCACCAGTGATTTAGGCTGGCGGGCCCGGGGGATTTACAATGAGCAGTTCTTC. It yields the protein CATSDLGWRARGIYNEQFF.

Written as DNA, the CDR3 is TGCGCCAGCCGGGACAGTGGACCCTACGAGCAGTACGTC. Its protein product is CASRDSGPYEQYV. The chain employs TRBV10-2 and TRBJ2-7; TRBD1 aligns across 7 bases. CDR1 is WSHSY, CDR2 SAAADI, per germline. The junction had 6 bases not matched to a gene; V was cut back by 8 bases and J by 2 bases. This CDR3 spans 13 amino acids.

The chain is built from TRBV18 and TRBJ2-2, with a possible D match to TRBD2 (6 bases). Trimming took 2 bases from V and 5 from J, leaving 12 bases between them. This CDR3 is built from 15 residues. Per germline, CDR1 KGHSH and CDR2 LQKENI. The CDR3 nucleotides read TGTGCCAGCTCACCAGATCCCGGAGGGACCGGGGAGCTGTTTTTT. Translation: CASSPDPGGTGELFF. Supplemented by reference TRBV18 and TRBJ2-2, the full variable domain reads NAGVMQNPRHLVRRRGQEARLRCSPMKGHSHVYWYRQLPEEGLKFMVYLQKENIIDESGMPKERFSAEFPKEGPSILRIQQVVRGDSAAYFCASSPDPGGTGELFFGEGSRLTVL.

The chain couples TRBV5-6 to TRBJ1-3, with 8 bases aligning to TRBD1. The CDR3 consists of 16 residues. CDR1 is SGHDT and CDR2 is YYEEEE in the germline V gene. With 4 bases clipped from V and 2 bases from J, the junction kept 8 bases outside the gene matches. This CDR3 is CASSRTTGAAGNTIYF. The DNA for the CDR3 is TGTGCCAGCAGCCGTACGACAGGGGCCGCTGGAAACACCATATATTTT.

This rearrangement joins TRBV7-2 to TRBJ2-7; 8 positions match TRBD1. Germline values: CDR1 SGHTA, CDR2 FQGNSA. V shed 4 bases and J 3 bases; nucleotides not matched to a gene: 8. The CDR3 spans 15 residues. CDR3 protein: CASSSDRGRFYEQYV. The DNA for the CDR3 is TGTGCCAGCAGCTCAGACAGGGGAAGATTCTACGAGCAGTACGTC.

V and J are TRBV19 and TRBJ1-5; 8 bases match TRBD1. The trim removed 2 bases at V and 4 bases at J, leaving 4 bases unmatched. The CDR3 has 15 residues. Germline CDR1 and CDR2: LNHDA and SQIVND (reference sequence). The CDR3 DNA follows: TGTGCCAGTAGTATACAGGGACAGGCTAATCAGCCCCAGCATTTT. This translates into CASSIQGQANQPQHF.

The genes are TRBV5-5 and TRBJ1-4; weak D call: TRBD1 (5 bases). Germline assignment: CDR1 SGHKS and CDR2 YYEKEE (reference sequence). The CDR3 spans 16 residues. The ends were cut back, 4 bases at V and 4 bases at J, with 17 bases in the middle. The CDR3 loop is CASSPSGGKDNEKLFF. CDR3 bases: TGTGCCAGCAGCCCCTCCGGGGGTAAGGATAATGAAAAACTGTTTTTT.

DNA of the CDR3: TGTGCCAGCAGGGTCGGGAGGACCCCCCAAGAGACCCAGTACTTC. It yields the protein CASRVGRTPQETQYF. V is TRBV6-6 and J is TRBJ2-5; 7 bases line up with TRBD2. This CDR3 region has 15 residues. Trimming cost V 6 bases and J 1 base; bases outside gene matches: 8. Looked up from germline, CDR1 is MNHNY and CDR2 is SVGAGI (reference sequence).

Written as DNA, the CDR3 is TGTGCCAGCAGCTCAAAATTAGCGGGAGAAACCTACAATGAGCAGTTCTTC. Its protein is CASSSKLAGETYNEQFF. The V and J genes are TRBV11-2 and TRBJ2-1, with 9 bases fitting TRBD2. V shed 4 bases and J 2 bases; nucleotides not matched to a gene: 9. The CDR3 runs to 17 residues. The germline V gene encodes CDR1 SGHAT and CDR2 FQNNGV.

The rearrangement joins TRBV10-3 to TRBJ2-3, with D perhaps TRBD2 (6 bases). The ends were cut back, 9 bases at V and 4 bases at J, with 20 bases in the middle. The CDR3 runs 15 residues. Germline V gene lookup returns CDR1 ENHRY and CDR2 SYGVKD. CDR3: CAISSSREGSDTQYF. In DNA form, the CDR3 reads TGTGCCATTAGCAGCTCGCGGGAAGGATCAGATACGCAGTATTTT.

The rearrangement uses TRBV7-2 and TRBJ2-1; TRBD2 aligns across 12 bases. The V segment lost 2 bases and the J segment 1 base; nucleotides outside the gene matches: 6. Germline CDR1 and CDR2: SGHTA and FQGNSA. This CDR3 is 18 amino acids long. Here the CDR3 DNA reads TGTGCCAGCAGCTTACGACTAGCGGGAGTCAGGTCCTACAATGAGCAGTTCTTC. This gives the protein CASSLRLAGVRSYNEQFF.

This clone has a single count. The chain links TRBV3-1 (or the pseudogene TRBV3-2) to TRBJ2-2; TRBD2 matches 8 bases. The CDR3 covers 19 residues. Germline loops: CDR1 LGHDT, CDR2 YNNKEL (reference sequence). V trimming: 0 bases; J trimming: 3 bases; junction bases outside the gene matches: 12. The CDR3 sequence: CASSQEHLREGQDTGELFF. The CDR3 coding sequence is TGTGCCAGCAGCCAAGAGCACCTACGGGAGGGCCAGGACACCGGGGAGCTGTTTTTT.